This TCR beta chain derives from a study of siplizumab effects on memory and regulatory T cells. Study-level points and caveats: For mappable alloreactive CD4+ clones, the mean Treg-derived fraction was around 64% with siplizumab and 26.9% in controls. It seemed that naive T cells were more diverse than memory cells and were major contributors to the alloresponse. A naive or memory phenotype could not be assigned to roughly 75-97% of the proliferating CD4+ or CD8+ clones. Siplizumab produced a significant reduction in alloreactive sequences that were traceable to unstimulated CD4+ memory cells.

Germline V gene data show CDR1 as SQVTM and CDR2 as ANQGSEA. CDR3 size: 14 residues. V lost 3 bases to trimming and J lost 2 bases, with 13 bases between them. Clones were sequenced by immunoSEQ multiplex PCR, and TCRdb holds only the in-frame ones, with some missing. The sample gives around 110,000 clones, 94% of which show up once; approximately 1.8% is in the top ten. Turning to this clone: The antigen is undetermined.

The chain is built from TRBV29-1 and TRBJ1-2; D is unresolved. The material sequenced was non-Treg CD4+ T cells sorted from blood. The receptor was derived from a human donor in good health. Here the CDR3 reads CSVDIDGRNYGYTF. The CDR3 bases are TGCAGCGTTGATATAGACGGCAGGAACTATGGCTACACCTTC.